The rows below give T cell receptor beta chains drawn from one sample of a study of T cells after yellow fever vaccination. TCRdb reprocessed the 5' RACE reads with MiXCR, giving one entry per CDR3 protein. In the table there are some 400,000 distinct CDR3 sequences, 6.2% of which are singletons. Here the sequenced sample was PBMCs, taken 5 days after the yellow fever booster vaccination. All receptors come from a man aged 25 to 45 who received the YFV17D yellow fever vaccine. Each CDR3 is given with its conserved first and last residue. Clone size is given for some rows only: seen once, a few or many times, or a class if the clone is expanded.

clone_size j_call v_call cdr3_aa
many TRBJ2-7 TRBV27 CASSQGREVSYEQYF
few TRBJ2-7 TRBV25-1 CASSKPHQAGVGYEQYF
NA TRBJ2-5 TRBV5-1 CASSLGETGAGETQYF
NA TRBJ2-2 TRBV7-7 CASSPAPNTGELFF
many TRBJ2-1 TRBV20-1 CSARKGADDEQFF
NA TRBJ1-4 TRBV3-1 CASSQETAVLKLFF
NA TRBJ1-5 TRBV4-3 CASSLGRINQPQHF
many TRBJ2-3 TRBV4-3 CASSHTHQGRQAQYF
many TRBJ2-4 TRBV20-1 CSALGALAKNIQYF
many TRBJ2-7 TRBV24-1 CATSDLRDRAYEQYF
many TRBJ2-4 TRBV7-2 CASSLRAQTGTANIQYF
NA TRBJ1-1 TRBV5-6 CASGPRDSTEAFF
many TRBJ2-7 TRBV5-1 CASSAQGGSGEQYF
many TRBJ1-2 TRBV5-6 CASGRDRGTGYTF
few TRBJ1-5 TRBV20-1 CSARLILQGNTGNQPQHF
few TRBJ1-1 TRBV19 CASSRVGLSTEAFF
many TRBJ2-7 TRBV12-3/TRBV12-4 CASRLNYEQYF